This T cell receptor (beta chain) is from a study of T cell changes during pregnancy in multiple sclerosis. The sample holds a few counts of this clone. This table comes from immunoSEQ multiplex PCR, and its TCRdb copy is limited to in-frame clones, with some not included. The repertoire holds about 68,000 clones, with 91% as singletons. There are 21 residues in the CDR3. Between the trimmed V and J ends, which lost 2 bases and 0 bases, there was a span of 23 bases. Germline V gene data show CDR1 as KGHSH and CDR2 as LQKENI. The source was peripheral blood, collected in the first trimester of pregnancy. V is TRBV18 and J is TRBJ1-6; D might be TRBD1 (5 bases). This TCR came from a female donor with multiple sclerosis, enrolled in a pregnancy study. The CDR3 DNA reads as TGTGCCAGCTCACCATCGACAGACTTCGCGGTCGGGAGCTCCTATAATTCACCCCTCCACTTT. This gives the protein CASSPSTDFAVGSSYNSPLHF.